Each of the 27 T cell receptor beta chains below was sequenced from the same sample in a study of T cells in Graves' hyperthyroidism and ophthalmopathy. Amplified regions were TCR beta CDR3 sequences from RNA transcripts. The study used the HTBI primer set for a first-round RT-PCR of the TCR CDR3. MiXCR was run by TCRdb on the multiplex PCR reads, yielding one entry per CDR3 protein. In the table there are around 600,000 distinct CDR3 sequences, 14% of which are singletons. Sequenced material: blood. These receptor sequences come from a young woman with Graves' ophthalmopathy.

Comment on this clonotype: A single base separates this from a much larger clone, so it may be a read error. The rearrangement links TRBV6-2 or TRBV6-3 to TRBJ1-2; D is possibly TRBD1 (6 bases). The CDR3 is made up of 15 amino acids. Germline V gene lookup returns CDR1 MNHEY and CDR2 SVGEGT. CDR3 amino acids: CASSYSTGHNYGYAF. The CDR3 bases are TGTGCCAGCAGTTACTCGACAGGACATAACTATGGCTACGCCTTC.

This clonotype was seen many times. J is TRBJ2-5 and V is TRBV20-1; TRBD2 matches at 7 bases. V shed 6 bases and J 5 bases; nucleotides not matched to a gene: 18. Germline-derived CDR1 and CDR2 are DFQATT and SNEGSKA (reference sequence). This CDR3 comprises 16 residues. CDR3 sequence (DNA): TGCAGTGCGAAACTCCTAGGACTAGGGTCGAGGGAGACCCAGTACTTC. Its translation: CSAKLLGLGSRETQYF.

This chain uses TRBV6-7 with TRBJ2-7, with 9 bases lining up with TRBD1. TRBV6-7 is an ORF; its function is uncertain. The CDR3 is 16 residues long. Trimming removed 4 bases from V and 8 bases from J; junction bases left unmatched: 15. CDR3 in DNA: TGTGCCAGCAGTTCGAAACAGGGGGCTGAGGGCCTCCAGCAGTACTTC. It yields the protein CASSSKQGAEGLQQYF.

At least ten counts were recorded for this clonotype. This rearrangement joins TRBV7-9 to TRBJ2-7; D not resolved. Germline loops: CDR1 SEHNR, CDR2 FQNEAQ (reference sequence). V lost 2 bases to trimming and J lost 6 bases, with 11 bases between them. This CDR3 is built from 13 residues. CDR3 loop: CASSLSSSREQYF. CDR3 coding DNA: TGTGCCAGCAGCTTAAGCTCCTCGCGCGAGCAGTACTTC. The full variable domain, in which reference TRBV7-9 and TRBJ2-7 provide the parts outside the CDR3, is DTGVSQNPRHKITKRGQNVTFRCDPISEHNRLYWYRQTLGQGPEFLTYFQNEAQLEKSRLLSDRFSAERPKGSFSTLEIQRTEQGDSAMYLCASSLSSSREQYFGPGTRLTVT.

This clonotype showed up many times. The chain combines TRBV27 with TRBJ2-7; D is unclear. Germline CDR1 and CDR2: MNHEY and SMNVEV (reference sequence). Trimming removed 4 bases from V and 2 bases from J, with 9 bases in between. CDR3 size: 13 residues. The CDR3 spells CASSSRLTYEQYF. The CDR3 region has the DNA TGTGCCAGCAGTTCAAGGCTTACCTACGAGCAGTACTTC.

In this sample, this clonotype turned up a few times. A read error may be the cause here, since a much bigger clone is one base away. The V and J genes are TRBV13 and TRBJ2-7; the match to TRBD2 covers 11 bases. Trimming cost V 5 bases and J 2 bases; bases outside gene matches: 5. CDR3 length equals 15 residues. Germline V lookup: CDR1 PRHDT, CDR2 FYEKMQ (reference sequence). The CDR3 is CASSQVTSGTYEQYF. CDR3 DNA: TGTGCCAGCAGCCAGGTGACTAGCGGGACCTACGAGCAGTACTTC.

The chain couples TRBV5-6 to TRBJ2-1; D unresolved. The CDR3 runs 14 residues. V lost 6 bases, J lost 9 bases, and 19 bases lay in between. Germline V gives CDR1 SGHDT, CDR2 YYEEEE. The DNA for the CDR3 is TGTGCCAGCAACCTCCTAGGTCCTGCCGGTGAGCAGTTCTTC. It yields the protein CASNLLGPAGEQFF.

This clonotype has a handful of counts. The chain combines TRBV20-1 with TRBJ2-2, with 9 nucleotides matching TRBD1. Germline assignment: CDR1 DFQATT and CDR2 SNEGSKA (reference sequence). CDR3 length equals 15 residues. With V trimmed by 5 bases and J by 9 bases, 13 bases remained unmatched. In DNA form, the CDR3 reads TGCAGTGCTTTTAACCCGACAGGGGGAGGTCGGGAGCTGTTTTTT. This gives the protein CSAFNPTGGGRELFF.

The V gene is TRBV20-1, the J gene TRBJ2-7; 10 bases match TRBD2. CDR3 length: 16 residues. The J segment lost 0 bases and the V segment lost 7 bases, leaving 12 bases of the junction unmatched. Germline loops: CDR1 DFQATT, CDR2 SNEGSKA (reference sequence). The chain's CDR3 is CSGLPGLAGDSYEQYF. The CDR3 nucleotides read TGCAGTGGGCTCCCGGGGCTAGCGGGAGACTCCTACGAGCAGTACTTC.

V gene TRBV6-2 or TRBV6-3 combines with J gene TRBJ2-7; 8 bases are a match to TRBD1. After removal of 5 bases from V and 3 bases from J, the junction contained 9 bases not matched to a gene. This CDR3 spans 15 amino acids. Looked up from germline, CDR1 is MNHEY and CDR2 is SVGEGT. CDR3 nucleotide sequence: TGTGCCAGCAGTCGTCCCAGGGGGCAACACTACGAGCAGTACTTC. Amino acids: CASSRPRGQHYEQYF.

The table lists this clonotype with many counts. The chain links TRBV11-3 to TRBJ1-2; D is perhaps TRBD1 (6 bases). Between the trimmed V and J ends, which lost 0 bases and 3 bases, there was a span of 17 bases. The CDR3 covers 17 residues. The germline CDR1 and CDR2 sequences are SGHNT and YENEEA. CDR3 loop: CASSLDRRGQPHYGYTF. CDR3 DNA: TGTGCCAGCAGCTTAGATCGGCGGGGGCAGCCCCACTATGGCTACACCTTC.

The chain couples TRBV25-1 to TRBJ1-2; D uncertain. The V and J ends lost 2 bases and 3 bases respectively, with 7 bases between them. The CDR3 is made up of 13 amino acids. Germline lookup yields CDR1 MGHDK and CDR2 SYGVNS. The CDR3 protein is CASSESSHYGYTF. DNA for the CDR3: TGTGCCAGCAGTGAAAGTAGCCACTATGGCTACACCTTC.

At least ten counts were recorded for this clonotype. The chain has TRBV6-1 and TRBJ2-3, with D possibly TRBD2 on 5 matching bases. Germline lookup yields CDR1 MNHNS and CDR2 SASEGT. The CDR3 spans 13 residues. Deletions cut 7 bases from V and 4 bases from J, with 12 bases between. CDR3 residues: CASTERRADTQYF. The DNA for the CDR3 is TGTGCCAGCACCGAGCGGCGGGCAGATACGCAGTATTTT.

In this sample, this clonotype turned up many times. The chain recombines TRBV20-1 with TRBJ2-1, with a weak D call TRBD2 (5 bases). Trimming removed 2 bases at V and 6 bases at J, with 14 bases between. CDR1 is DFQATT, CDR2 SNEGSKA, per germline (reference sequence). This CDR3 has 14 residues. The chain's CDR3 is CSARTSSNGNEQFF. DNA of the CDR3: TGCAGTGCTAGAACCTCTAGCAACGGCAATGAGCAGTTCTTC.

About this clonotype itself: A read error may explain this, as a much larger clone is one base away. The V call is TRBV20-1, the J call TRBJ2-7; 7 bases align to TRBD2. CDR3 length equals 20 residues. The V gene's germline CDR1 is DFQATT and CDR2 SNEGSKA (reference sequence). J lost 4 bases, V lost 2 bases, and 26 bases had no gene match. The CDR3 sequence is CSARRPPTEGKVSGIYEQYF. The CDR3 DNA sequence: TGCAGTGCTAGACGACCCCCTACAGAGGGGAAAGTGAGCGGGATATACGAGCAGTACTTC.

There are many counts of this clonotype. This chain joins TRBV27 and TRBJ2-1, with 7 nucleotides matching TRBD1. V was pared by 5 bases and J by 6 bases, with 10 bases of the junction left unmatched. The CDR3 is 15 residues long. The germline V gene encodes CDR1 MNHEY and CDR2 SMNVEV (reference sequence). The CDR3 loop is CASSPRQGWFNEQFF. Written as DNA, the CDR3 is TGTGCCAGCAGTCCTCGACAGGGATGGTTCAATGAGCAGTTCTTC.

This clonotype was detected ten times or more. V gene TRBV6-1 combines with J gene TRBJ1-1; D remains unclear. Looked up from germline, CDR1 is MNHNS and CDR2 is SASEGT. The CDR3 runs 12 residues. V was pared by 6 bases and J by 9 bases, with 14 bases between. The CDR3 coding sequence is TGTGCCAGCAGCCTAATTACCCCCCAAGCTTTCTTT. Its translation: CASSLITPQAFF.

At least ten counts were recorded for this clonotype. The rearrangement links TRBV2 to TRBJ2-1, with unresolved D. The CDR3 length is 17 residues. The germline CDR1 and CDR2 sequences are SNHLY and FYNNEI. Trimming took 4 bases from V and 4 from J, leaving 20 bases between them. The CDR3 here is CASSAVSAPWDYNEQFF. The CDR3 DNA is TGTGCCAGCAGTGCAGTTTCGGCTCCGTGGGATTACAATGAGCAGTTCTTC. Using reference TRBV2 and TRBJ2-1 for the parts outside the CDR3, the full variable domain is EPEVTQTPSHQVTQMGQEVILRCVPISNHLYFYWYRQILGQKVEFLVSFYNNEISEKSEIFDDQFSVERPDGSNFTLKIRSTKLEDSAMYFCASSAVSAPWDYNEQFFGPGTRLTVL.

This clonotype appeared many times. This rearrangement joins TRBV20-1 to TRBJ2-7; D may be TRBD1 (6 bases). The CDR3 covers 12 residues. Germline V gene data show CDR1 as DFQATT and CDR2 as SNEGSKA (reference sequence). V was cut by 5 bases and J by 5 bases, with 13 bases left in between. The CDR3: CSAGPYRDEQYF. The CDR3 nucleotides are TGCAGTGCTGGCCCCTACAGGGACGAGCAGTACTTC.

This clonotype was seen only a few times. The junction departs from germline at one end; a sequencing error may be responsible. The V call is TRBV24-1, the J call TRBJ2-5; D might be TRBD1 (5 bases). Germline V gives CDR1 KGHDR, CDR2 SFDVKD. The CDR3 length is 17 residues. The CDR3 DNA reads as TGTGCCGCCAGTGATTTTCAGCAGGGCCCCGTAAGGGAGACCCAGTACTTC. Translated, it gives CAASDFQQGPVRETQYF.

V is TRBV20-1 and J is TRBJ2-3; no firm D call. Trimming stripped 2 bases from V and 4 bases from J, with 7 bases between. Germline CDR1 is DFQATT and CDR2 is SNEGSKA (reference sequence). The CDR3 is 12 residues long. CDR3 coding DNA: TGCAGTGCTAGAATAGCAGCAGATACGCAGTATTTT. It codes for CSARIAADTQYF.

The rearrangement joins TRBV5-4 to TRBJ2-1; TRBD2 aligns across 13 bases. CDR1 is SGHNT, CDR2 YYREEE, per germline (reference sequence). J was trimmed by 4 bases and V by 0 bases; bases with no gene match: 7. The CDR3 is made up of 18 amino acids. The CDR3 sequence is CASSLGLAGGALYNEQFF. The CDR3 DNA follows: TGTGCCAGCAGCTTGGGACTAGCGGGAGGCGCCCTTTACAATGAGCAGTTCTTC.

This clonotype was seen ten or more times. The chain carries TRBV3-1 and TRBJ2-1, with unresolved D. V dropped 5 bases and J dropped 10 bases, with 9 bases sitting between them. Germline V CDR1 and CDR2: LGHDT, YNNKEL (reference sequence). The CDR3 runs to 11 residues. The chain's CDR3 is CASSSSREQFF. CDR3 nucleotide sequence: TGTGCCAGCAGCTCCAGCAGGGAGCAGTTCTTC.

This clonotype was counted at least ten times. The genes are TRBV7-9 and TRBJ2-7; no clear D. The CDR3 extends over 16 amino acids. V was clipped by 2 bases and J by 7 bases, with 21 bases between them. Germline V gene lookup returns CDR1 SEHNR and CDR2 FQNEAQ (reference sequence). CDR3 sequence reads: CASSLSGSRSGREQYF. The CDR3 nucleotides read TGTGCCAGCAGCTTATCTGGGTCCCGCTCCGGTCGGGAGCAGTACTTC.

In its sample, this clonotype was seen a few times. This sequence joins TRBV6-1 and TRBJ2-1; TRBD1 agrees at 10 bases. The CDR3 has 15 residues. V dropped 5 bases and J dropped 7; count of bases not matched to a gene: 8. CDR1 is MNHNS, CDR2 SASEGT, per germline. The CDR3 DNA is TGTGCCAGCAGTTTGGGGACAGGGGTGAGGAATGAGCAGTTCTTC. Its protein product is CASSLGTGVRNEQFF.

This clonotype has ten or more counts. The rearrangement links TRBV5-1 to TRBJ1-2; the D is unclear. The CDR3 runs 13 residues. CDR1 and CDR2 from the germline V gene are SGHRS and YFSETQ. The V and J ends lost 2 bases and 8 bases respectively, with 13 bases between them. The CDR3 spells CASSFVSAGGYTF. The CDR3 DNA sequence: TGCGCCAGCAGCTTTGTGTCTGCGGGAGGCTACACCTTC.

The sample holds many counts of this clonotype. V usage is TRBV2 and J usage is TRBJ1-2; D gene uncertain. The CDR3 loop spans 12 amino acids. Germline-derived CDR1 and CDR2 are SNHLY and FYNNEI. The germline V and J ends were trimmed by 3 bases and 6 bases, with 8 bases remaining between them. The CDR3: CASSEEGNGYTF. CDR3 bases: TGTGCCAGCAGTGAGGAAGGGAATGGCTACACCTTC.